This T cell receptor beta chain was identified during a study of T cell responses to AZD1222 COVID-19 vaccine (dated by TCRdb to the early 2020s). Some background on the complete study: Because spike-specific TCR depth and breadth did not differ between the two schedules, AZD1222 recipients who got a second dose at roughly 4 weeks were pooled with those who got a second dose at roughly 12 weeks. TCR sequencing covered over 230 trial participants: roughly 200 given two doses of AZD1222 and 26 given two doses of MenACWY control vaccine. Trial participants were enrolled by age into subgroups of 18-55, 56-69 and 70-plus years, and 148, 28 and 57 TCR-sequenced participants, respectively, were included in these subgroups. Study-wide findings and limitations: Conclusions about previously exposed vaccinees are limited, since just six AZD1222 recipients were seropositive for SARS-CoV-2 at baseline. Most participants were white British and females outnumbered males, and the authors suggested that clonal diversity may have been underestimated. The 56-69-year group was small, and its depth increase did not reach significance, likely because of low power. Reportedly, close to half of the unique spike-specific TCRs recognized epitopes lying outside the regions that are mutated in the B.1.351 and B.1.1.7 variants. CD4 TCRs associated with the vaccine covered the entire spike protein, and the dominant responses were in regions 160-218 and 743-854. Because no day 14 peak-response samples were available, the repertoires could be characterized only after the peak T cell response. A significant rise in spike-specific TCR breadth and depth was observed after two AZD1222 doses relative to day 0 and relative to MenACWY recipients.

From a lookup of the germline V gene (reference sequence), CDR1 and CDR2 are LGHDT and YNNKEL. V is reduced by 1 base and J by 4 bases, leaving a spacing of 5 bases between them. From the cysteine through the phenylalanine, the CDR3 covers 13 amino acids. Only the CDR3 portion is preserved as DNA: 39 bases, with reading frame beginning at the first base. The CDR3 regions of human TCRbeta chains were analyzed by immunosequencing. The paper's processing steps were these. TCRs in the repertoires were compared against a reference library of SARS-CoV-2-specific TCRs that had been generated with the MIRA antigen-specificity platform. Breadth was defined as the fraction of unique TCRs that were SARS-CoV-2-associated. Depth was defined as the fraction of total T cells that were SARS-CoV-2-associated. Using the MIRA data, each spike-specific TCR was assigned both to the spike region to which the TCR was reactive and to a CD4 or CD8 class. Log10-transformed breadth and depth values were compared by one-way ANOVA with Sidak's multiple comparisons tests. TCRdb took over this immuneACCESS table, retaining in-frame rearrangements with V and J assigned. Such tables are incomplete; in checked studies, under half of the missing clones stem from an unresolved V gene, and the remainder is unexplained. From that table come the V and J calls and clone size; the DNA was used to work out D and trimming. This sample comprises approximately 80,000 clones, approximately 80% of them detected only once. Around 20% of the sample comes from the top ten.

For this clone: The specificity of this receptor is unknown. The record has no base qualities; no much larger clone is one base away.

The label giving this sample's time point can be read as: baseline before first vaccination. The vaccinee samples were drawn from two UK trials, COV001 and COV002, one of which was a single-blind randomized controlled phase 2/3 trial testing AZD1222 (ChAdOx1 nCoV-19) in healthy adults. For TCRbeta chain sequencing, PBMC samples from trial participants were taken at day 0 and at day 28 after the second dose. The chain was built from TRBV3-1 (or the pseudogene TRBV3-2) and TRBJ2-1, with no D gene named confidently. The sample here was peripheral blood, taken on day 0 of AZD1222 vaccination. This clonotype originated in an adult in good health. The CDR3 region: CASSQVTYNEQFF. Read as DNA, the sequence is TGTGCCAGCAGCCAAGTGACTTACAATGAGCAGTTCTTC.